The 17 T cell receptor beta chains reported below all come from one sample, sequenced in a study of blood T cells in healthy people across ages. It was with a sample-barcoded 5' primer and a J-beta primer mix that a second PCR of roughly 7 to 12 cycles was run. TCRdb analysed the 5' RACE reads with MiXCR anew, one entry per CDR3 protein. The sample records some 1.4 million distinct CDR3 sequences, around 42% being singletons. Sequenced sample: blood. The receptor source for this set is a woman between 18 and 30 years old in good health.

This clonotype was detected only a few times. This chain joins TRBV29-1 and TRBJ2-5; no firm D call. This CDR3 spans 15 amino acids. V was pared by 3 bases and J by 4 bases, with 18 bases between. Germline V gene data show CDR1 as SQVTM and CDR2 as ANQGSEA. The CDR3 reads CSVERPVAVRETQYF. CDR3 DNA sequence: TGCAGCGTTGAGAGACCAGTCGCGGTCCGAGAGACCCAGTACTTC.

Regarding this clonotype: This may arise from a read error, as a much more abundant clone is one base away. This chain connects TRBV6-4 to TRBJ2-3; possible D gene TRBD1, 6 bases. This CDR3 is built from 14 residues. Germline lookup yields CDR1 MRHNA and CDR2 SNTAGT. The CDR3 sequence: CASSDSTGADAQYF. CDR3 nucleotides: TGTGCCAGCAGTGACTCGACAGGCGCAGATGCGCAGTATTTT.

V usage is TRBV4-2 and J usage is TRBJ1-2; D possibly corresponds to TRBD1 (6 bases). The CDR3 is 17 amino acids. The germline V gene has CDR1 LGHNA and CDR2 YNFKEQ. Trimming shortened V by 0 bases and J by 2 bases, and 16 bases separated the two germline ends. The CDR3 DNA reads TGTGCCAGCAGCCAAGATGTTACGGACAGCCTCAACTATGGCTACACCTTC. This codes for CASSQDVTDSLNYGYTF.

This clonotype was picked up a small number of times. This chain links TRBV7-9 with TRBJ2-7; D may be TRBD1 (5 bases). The CDR3 contains 15 residues. Trimming stripped 0 bases from V and 0 bases from J, with 9 bases between. Germline CDR1 is SEHNR and CDR2 is FQNEAQ (reference sequence). The CDR3 region is CASSLANQGSYEQYF. The CDR3 coding sequence is TGTGCCAGCAGCTTAGCAAACCAGGGCTCCTACGAGCAGTACTTC.

The chain has TRBV20-1 and TRBJ2-1; 10 bases match TRBD2. V shed 5 bases and J 15 bases; nucleotides not matched to a gene: 7. The CDR3 covers 11 residues. Germline V CDR1 and CDR2: DFQATT, SNEGSKA (reference sequence). CDR3 sequence (DNA): TGCAGTGCTTTCCTAGCGGGAGCACTGTTCTTC. Its translation: CSAFLAGALFF.

J is TRBJ2-5 and V is TRBV20-1; the match to TRBD2 covers 13 bases. The germline V gene encodes CDR1 DFQATT and CDR2 SNEGSKA (reference sequence). The junction had 8 bases not matched to a gene; V was cut back by 5 bases and J by 2 bases. The CDR3 is made up of 16 amino acids. CDR3 amino acids: CSAPARLAGGQETQYF. In nucleotides, the CDR3 is TGCAGTGCTCCCGCCCGACTAGCGGGAGGTCAAGAGACCCAGTACTTC.

CDR3 amino acids: CASSRVDTANYGYTF. The CDR3 nucleotides are TGTGCCAGCAGCCGAGTAGACACAGCTAACTATGGCTACACCTTC. This sequence joins TRBV3-1 and TRBJ1-2; D call uncertain. CDR1 and CDR2 (germline): LGHDT, YNNKEL (reference sequence). Trimming removed 4 bases at V and 0 bases at J, with 12 bases between. This CDR3 has 15 residues.

There are a few counts of this clonotype. This chain connects TRBV3-1 to TRBJ2-7; the D is unclear. The CDR3 consists of 15 residues. Looked up from germline, CDR1 is LGHDT and CDR2 is YNNKEL (reference sequence). Trimming took 0 bases from V and 0 from J, leaving 9 bases between them. CDR3 DNA: TGTGCCAGCAGCCAAGATCTTGTAGCCTCCTACGAGCAGTACTTC. Translation gives CASSQDLVASYEQYF.

This sequence joins TRBV5-1 and TRBJ2-3; TRBD1 aligns across 12 bases. The germline V gene encodes CDR1 SGHRS and CDR2 YFSETQ. CDR3 length equals 17 residues. J gave up 0 bases and V 4 bases, and 6 bases lay outside the gene matches. DNA for the CDR3: TGCGCCAGCAGCGCGGGACAGGGGGCCACTAGCACAGATACGCAGTATTTT. It yields the protein CASSAGQGATSTDTQYF.

This clonotype was recorded a few times. The genes are TRBV2 and TRBJ2-3; D gene ambiguous. V lost 3 bases, J lost 4 bases, and 17 bases lay in between. The CDR3 covers 16 residues. Germline V lookup: CDR1 SNHLY, CDR2 FYNNEI. The CDR3 DNA reads TGTGCCAGCAGTGAGAACGAGGCCACTACCTCAGATACGCAGTATTTT. This sequence encodes CASSENEATTSDTQYF.

DNA for the CDR3: TGTGCCAGCAGTTTGGCCCGCTCGGGAGTGAGGTACGAGCAGTACTTC. Its protein product is CASSLARSGVRYEQYF. The rearrangement links TRBV27 to TRBJ2-7, with D possibly being TRBD2 (6 bases). The CDR3 is 16 amino acids. Trimming stripped 3 bases from V and 4 bases from J, with 19 bases between. Germline V gene sequence: CDR1 MNHEY, CDR2 SMNVEV (reference sequence).

This sequence joins TRBV27 and TRBJ1-5; D is uncertain. The V gene lost 6 bases and the J gene lost 3 bases, with 12 bases spanning the gap. The CDR3 is 14 residues long. The germline gives CDR1 MNHEY, CDR2 SMNVEV (reference sequence). CDR3 residues: CASSKERANQPQHF. The CDR3 DNA follows: TGTGCCAGCAGCAAAGAGCGGGCCAATCAGCCCCAGCATTTT.

This clonotype was found a few times. The chain couples TRBV20-1 to TRBJ2-3, with 9 bases matching TRBD2. The CDR3 has 11 amino acids. The germline CDR1 and CDR2 sequences are DFQATT and SNEGSKA (reference sequence). In DNA, the CDR3 is TGCAGGGCAGCGGGGGGAGATACGCAGTATTTT. Residues: CRAAGGDTQYF.

This clonotype was found many times. The chain uses TRBV6-1 and TRBJ1-6; 7 bases fit TRBD1. Germline V gives CDR1 MNHNS, CDR2 SASEGT. The CDR3 runs 14 residues. V lost 5 bases to trimming and J lost 4 bases; unmatched junction nucleotides: 2. The CDR3 DNA follows: TGTGCCAGCAGTCTACAGGGGTATAATTCACCCCTCCACTTT. Translated, it gives CASSLQGYNSPLHF.

This clonotype turned up a few times. The rearrangement joins TRBV12-3 or TRBV12-4 to TRBJ1-2, with a possible D match to TRBD1 (6 bases). CDR3 length: 12 residues. Trimming took off 2 bases at V and 8 bases at J, with 9 bases between the two ends. CDR3 amino acids: CASSLQGLGYTF. For the CDR3, the DNA is TGTGCCAGCAGTTTACAGGGGCTCGGCTACACCTTC.

The CDR3 region is CASWGRLAGGYEQYF. CDR3 coding DNA: TGTGCCAGCTGGGGACGACTAGCGGGGGGTTACGAGCAGTACTTC. The V gene is TRBV27, the J gene TRBJ2-7, with TRBD2 matching 13 bases. The germline gives CDR1 MNHEY, CDR2 SMNVEV (reference sequence). Unmatched junction bases numbered 8, after V lost 8 bases and J lost 4 bases. This CDR3 region has 15 residues.

The rearrangement uses TRBV4-1 and TRBJ1-6; D gene unclear. There are 18 residues in the CDR3. Germline values: CDR1 MGHRA, CDR2 YSYEKL. V lost 0 bases to trimming and J lost 0 bases, with 12 bases between them. Here the CDR3 reads CASSQDPRFSSYNSPLHF. The CDR3, as DNA: TGCGCCAGCAGCCAAGATCCGAGGTTTAGCTCCTATAATTCACCCCTCCACTTT.